The 19 T cell receptor beta chains below all came from one sample that was sequenced in a study of T cell responses to AZD1222 COVID-19 vaccine. TCRdb's copy holds only in-frame clones and misses some; the assay was immunoSEQ multiplex PCR. Of over 25,000 clones listed, 92% are singletons. The sequences come from peripheral blood, collected 28 days after the second AZD1222 dose. These receptors came from an adult who received the AZD1222 COVID-19 vaccine.

J is TRBJ1-3 and V is TRBV19, with D tentatively TRBD1 (5 bases). Trimming shortened V by 3 bases and J by 2 bases, and 14 bases separated the two germline ends. The CDR3 contains 16 residues. Germline V gives CDR1 LNHDA, CDR2 SQIVND (reference sequence). CDR3 amino acids: CASSIGAGLTGNTIYF. CDR3 coding DNA: TGTGCCAGTAGTATCGGGGCAGGGCTGACTGGAAACACCATATATTTT.

This clone has only one observation. The chain carries TRBV18 and TRBJ1-2; D uncertain. The germline CDR1 and CDR2 sequences are KGHSH and LQKENI. This CDR3 contains 14 residues. V was pared by 1 base and J by 6 bases, with 12 bases between. In nucleotides, the CDR3 is TGTGCCAGCTCACCACAGCCGGGAGTGGATGGCTACACCTTC. As protein: CASSPQPGVDGYTF.

The chain combines TRBV11-2 with TRBJ2-7; the D gene is possibly TRBD2 (5 bases). V was clipped by 1 base and J by 3 bases, with 13 bases between them. This CDR3 has 15 residues. CDR1 is SGHAT and CDR2 is FQNNGV in the germline V gene. CDR3 protein: CASSLARGWGYEQYF. CDR3 coding DNA: TGTGCCAGCAGCTTAGCTCGGGGTTGGGGCTACGAGCAGTACTTC.

The rearrangement joins TRBV28 to TRBJ1-2; 7 positions agree with TRBD1. The trim removed 3 bases at V and 8 bases at J, leaving 12 bases unmatched. The CDR3 runs 15 residues. Germline V CDR1 and CDR2: MDHEN, SYDVKM. In nucleotides, the CDR3 is TGTGCCAGCAGTTTCTCAATGACAGGGTTCGGAGGCTACACCTTC. Protein: CASSFSMTGFGGYTF.

V usage is TRBV24-1 and J usage is TRBJ1-5, with TRBD1 as a possible D gene (6 bases). Germline V gives CDR1 KGHDR, CDR2 SFDVKD. CDR3 length: 14 residues. The V and J ends lost 4 bases and 7 bases respectively, with 13 bases between them. This CDR3 reads CATSDTMTGQPQHF. In nucleotides, the CDR3 is TGTGCCACCAGTGACACGATGACAGGACAGCCCCAGCATTTT.

The chain recombines TRBV21-1 with TRBJ2-7; TRBD1, the table's D call, lacks a check against the DNA. TRBV21-1 represents a pseudogene. The CDR3 spans 15 residues. CDR3 coding DNA: TGTGCCAGCAACCTGACCAAGGGGGTCACCTACGAGCAGTACTTC. Translated: CASNLTKGVTYEQYF.

CDR3 loop: CASSLGGSDYGYTF. The CDR3 nucleotides read TGTGCCAGCAGCTTAGGGGGATCGGACTATGGCTACACCTTC. The V and J genes are TRBV7-3 and TRBJ1-2; a weak D match, TRBD1 (5 bases). The V and J ends lost 2 bases and 3 bases respectively, with 10 bases between them. Germline CDR1 is SGHTA and CDR2 is FQGTGA. The CDR3 covers 14 residues.

This sequence joins TRBV13 and TRBJ2-3; 10 nucleotides agree with TRBD2. The CDR3 has 16 amino acids. Looked up from germline, CDR1 is PRHDT and CDR2 is FYEKMQ (reference sequence). V dropped 4 bases and J dropped 1; count of bases not matched to a gene: 5. CDR3 in amino acids: CASSSLAGVGTDTQYF. The CDR3 DNA follows: TGTGCCAGCAGCTCCCTAGCGGGAGTTGGCACAGATACGCAGTATTTT. Drawing the rest from reference TRBV13 and TRBJ2-3, the complete variable domain is AAGVIQSPRHLIKEKRETATLKCYPIPRHDTVYWYQQGPGQDPQFLISFYEKMQSDKGSIPDRFSAQQFSDYHSELNMSSLELGDSALYFCASSSLAGVGTDTQYFGPGTRLTVL.

This chain uses TRBV7-3 with TRBJ2-7; D is ambiguous. V was shortened by 5 bases and J by 4 bases, with 12 bases between the two germline ends. This CDR3 contains 13 residues. Germline CDR1 is SGHTA and CDR2 is FQGTGA. CDR3 loop: CASSPPWVYEQYF. CDR3 coding DNA: TGTGCCAGCAGCCCCCCCTGGGTTTACGAGCAGTACTTC.

The chain combines TRBV6-5 with TRBJ1-1; D possibly corresponds to TRBD1 (5 bases). Germline CDR1 reads MNHEY; CDR2 reads SVGAGI. The CDR3 sequence is 12 residues long. V lost 6 bases to trimming and J lost 6 bases, with 11 bases between them. In nucleotides, the CDR3 is TGTGCCAGCAGGGGTTGGGGGGCTGAAGCTTTCTTT. Protein sequence: CASRGWGAEAFF.

Only a few counts were recorded for this clone. The rearrangement uses TRBV5-1 and TRBJ2-1; TRBD2 matches 14 bases. Germline V CDR1 and CDR2: SGHRS, YFSETQ. This CDR3 has 17 residues. V trimming: 2 bases; J trimming: 8 bases; junction bases outside the gene matches: 9. CDR3 loop: CASSFTGTSGSGDEQFF. Here the CDR3 DNA reads TGCGCCAGCAGCTTTACCGGGACTAGCGGGAGTGGAGATGAGCAGTTCTTC. Full variable domain (outside the CDR3, taken from reference TRBV5-1 and TRBJ2-1): KAGVTQTPRYLIKTRGQQVTLSCSPISGHRSVSWYQQTPGQGLQFLFEYFSETQRNKGNFPGRFSGRQFSNSRSEMNVSTLELGDSALYLCASSFTGTSGSGDEQFFGPGTRLTVL.

The V call is TRBV25-1, the J call TRBJ2-3; D is unresolved. The V and J ends lost 2 bases and 1 base respectively, with 10 bases between them. Looked up from germline, CDR1 is MGHDK and CDR2 is SYGVNS. This CDR3 has 15 amino acids. The CDR3 DNA reads as TGTGCCAGCAGTGAAAACGGGTGGGGCACAGATACGCAGTATTTT. Translating gives CASSENGWGTDTQYF.

V is TRBV28 and J is TRBJ2-7, with a weak D call TRBD2 (5 bases). The CDR3 is 11 residues long. V was clipped by 11 bases and J by 3 bases, with 11 bases between them. Germline-derived CDR1 and CDR2 are MDHEN and SYDVKM. The CDR3 DNA sequence: TGTGCCGCTCGAGGGCGCTACGAGCAGTACTTC. Its protein product is CAARGRYEQYF.

The chain combines TRBV11-2 with TRBJ2-2; 11 nucleotides line up with TRBD2. This CDR3 comprises 18 residues. Germline V lookup: CDR1 SGHAT, CDR2 FQNNGV. After removal of 5 bases from V and 0 bases from J, the junction contained 8 bases not matched to a gene. Written as DNA, the CDR3 is TGTGCCAGCAGCCCCGGGACTAGCGGAAGGGCGAACACCGGGGAGCTGTTTTTT. It yields the protein CASSPGTSGRANTGELFF.

The CDR3 DNA sequence: TGCGCCAGCAGCCAAGATCTCAGACAGCCCCAGCATTTT. This translates into CASSQDLRQPQHF. The V call is TRBV4-3, the J call TRBJ1-5, with D unresolved. The CDR3 extends over 13 amino acids. CDR1 and CDR2 (germline): LGHNA, YSLEER. Trimming left V 0 bases short and J 7 bases short, with 7 bases between.

J is TRBJ1-1 and V is TRBV6-5, with D hard to call. V lost 4 bases to trimming and J lost 1 base, with 10 bases between them. This CDR3 spans 14 amino acids. Per the germline V gene, CDR1 is MNHEY and CDR2 is SVGAGI. Here the CDR3 reads CASSWGGKNTEAFF. In DNA, the CDR3 is TGTGCCAGCAGTTGGGGAGGGAAGAACACTGAAGCTTTCTTT.

The chain links TRBV23-1 to TRBJ1-2; 7 bases match TRBD1. TRBV23-1 is designated an ORF whose function remains uncertain. The CDR3 extends over 17 amino acids. The V segment lost 1 base and the J segment 1 base; nucleotides outside the gene matches: 9. The DNA of the CDR3 is TGCGCCAGCAGTCAATTTTCGGGACAGAGTTATAACTATGGCTACACCTTC. The encoded protein is CASSQFSGQSYNYGYTF.

The chain recombines TRBV19 with TRBJ2-3; no firm D call. This CDR3 comprises 12 residues. V dropped 4 bases and J dropped 3 bases, with 5 bases sitting between them. Germline CDR1 reads LNHDA; CDR2 reads SQIVND (reference sequence). In DNA, the CDR3 is TGTGCCAGTAGTAGAAAAACAGATACGCAGTATTTT. Translated: CASSRKTDTQYF.

The CDR3 sequence is CASSSAPHLGYTF. The CDR3 DNA reads TGTGCCAGCAGCTCGGCCCCGCATCTTGGCTACACCTTC. The chain recombines TRBV7-8 with TRBJ1-2; the D is unclear. This CDR3 contains 13 residues. Trimming stripped 4 bases from V and 7 bases from J, with 13 bases between. From germline, CDR1 is SGHVS and CDR2 FQNEAQ. Combining the CDR3 with reference TRBV7-8 and TRBJ1-2 gives the whole variable domain GAGVSQSPRYKVAKRGQDVALRCDPISGHVSLFWYQQALGQGPEFLTYFQNEAQLDKSGLPSDRFFAERPEGSVSTLKIQRTQQEDSAVYLCASSSAPHLGYTFGSGTRLTVV.